In this sample, the clone carrying this TCR beta chain turned up a few times. TCRalpha and TCRbeta libraries used 5'RACE with constant-segment primers and UMIs. MiXCR was run by TCRdb on the 5' RACE reads, yielding one entry per CDR3 protein. The repertoire consists of just under 550,000 distinct CDR3 sequences, with 20% occurring once and the leading ten covering approximately 13%. This sample was taken from a study of T-cell memory formation after mild COVID-19. Overall study context: The two donors had largely donor-specific TCR clusters.

The specimen sequenced was PBMCs or a T cell subset sorted from them (not recorded which). The receptor was derived from an adult woman who had mild COVID-19 (a few samples of this study predate the infection). Cell type and time point are not known.

CDR3 region: CASRYVGNSPLHF. The CDR3 coding sequence is TGTGCCAGCAGATATGTAGGGAATTCACCCCTCCACTTT. The rearrangement uses TRBV12-3 or TRBV12-4 and TRBJ1-6; no firm D call. V was cut by 6 bases and J by 7 bases, with 10 bases left in between. The CDR3 loop spans 13 amino acids.